One sample yielded the 15 T cell receptor beta chains listed below, sequenced in a study of blood T cell repertoires in COVID-19 (dated by TCRdb to the early 2020s). The library was generated by the immunoSEQ multiplex PCR assay. What TCRdb holds here is the immuneACCESS table cut down to in-frame rearrangements. Part of the clones is not present; checked against another copy, under half of the missing clones reflect an unresolved V gene, and the others are unexplained. Present in this sample are about 190,000 clones, roughly four fifths of which were seen just once. The top ten clonotypes cover approximately 6.2% of the sample. The sample was peripheral blood. These receptors originate from a woman aged 35 to 49 with acute or convalescent COVID-19.

The J gene is TRBJ1-1, the V gene TRBV7-6; D is ambiguous. Between the trimmed V and J ends, which lost 6 bases and 4 bases, there was a span of 6 bases. The CDR3 contains 11 residues. Per germline, CDR1 SGHVS and CDR2 FNYEAQ. The CDR3 DNA sequence: TGTGCCAGCAGGTCGGGCACTGAAGCTTTCTTT. Translating it yields CASRSGTEAFF.

This chain connects TRBV6-2 or TRBV6-3 to TRBJ1-5, with 7 nucleotides matching TRBD1. V shed 5 bases and J 0 bases; nucleotides not matched to a gene: 4. The CDR3 is 15 residues long. The germline V gene has CDR1 MNHEY and CDR2 SVGEGT. CDR3 nucleotide sequence: TGTGCCAGCAGTGACAGGGAAAATAGCAATCAGCCCCAGCATTTT. It codes for CASSDRENSNQPQHF.

V gene TRBV2 combines with J gene TRBJ2-5; maybe TRBD2 (5 bases). CDR1 is SNHLY and CDR2 is FYNNEI in the germline V gene. V was trimmed by 9 bases and J by 2 bases, leaving 16 bases between them. This CDR3 region has 14 residues. DNA of the CDR3: TGTGCCAGTCGTTCGGACTCTGGACAAGAGACCCAGTACTTC. The encoded protein is CASRSDSGQETQYF.

The chain employs TRBV29-1 and TRBJ2-7; D is perhaps TRBD2 (7 bases). CDR1 and CDR2 from the germline V gene are SQVTM and ANQGSEA. V gave up 3 bases and J gave up 3 bases, with 18 bases separating them. The CDR3 runs to 15 residues. The CDR3 protein is CSVDDYRGGVYEQYF. The CDR3, as DNA: TGCAGCGTTGATGACTACCGAGGGGGGGTCTACGAGCAGTACTTC.

The chain links TRBV5-4 to TRBJ2-1, with 10 nucleotides matching TRBD2. Germline CDR1 reads SGHNT; CDR2 reads YYREEE (reference sequence). The CDR3 runs 15 residues. V was pared by 4 bases and J by 8 bases, with 9 bases of the junction left unmatched. The CDR3 DNA reads TGTGCCAGCAGCACCCCAGCGGGAGGGGCAGATGAGCAGTTCTTC. The encoded protein is CASSTPAGGADEQFF.

This chain links TRBV11-2 with TRBJ2-1; 8 positions match TRBD2. CDR1 is SGHAT and CDR2 is FQNNGV in the germline V gene. This CDR3 is built from 15 residues. V trimming: 5 bases; J trimming: 0 bases; junction bases outside the gene matches: 3. CDR3 bases: TGTGCCAGCAGCCGCGGGGGGAGCTCCTACAATGAGCAGTTCTTC. Its translation is CASSRGGSSYNEQFF.

The chain has TRBV3-1 (or the pseudogene TRBV3-2) and TRBJ1-4; D is unresolved. V was clipped by 3 bases and J by 7 bases, with 18 bases between them. The CDR3 has 16 amino acids. Germline-derived CDR1 and CDR2 are LGHDT and YNNKEL (reference sequence). As DNA, the CDR3 is TGTGCCAGCAGCCACGCCGGGAGGCTATCGGGTGAAAAACTGTTTTTT. As protein: CASSHAGRLSGEKLFF.

The chain joins TRBV7-9 to TRBJ1-4; D remains ambiguous. Germline V gene sequence: CDR1 SEHNR, CDR2 FQNEAQ (reference sequence). Trimming took off 5 bases at V and 12 bases at J, with 16 bases between the two ends. CDR3 size: 13 residues. The CDR3 loop reads CASSIFLDSQLFF. In DNA, the CDR3 is TGTGCCAGCAGCATCTTTTTAGATTCACAACTGTTTTTT.

This chain joins TRBV16 and TRBJ2-2, with D perhaps TRBD2 (6 bases). The CDR3 has 16 residues. Germline CDR1 KGHSY, CDR2 FQNENV. Trimming pared 1 base from V and 6 bases from J, leaving 15 bases between. The CDR3 nucleotides are TGTGCCAGCAGCCAATTTACTGGATCGGGGGCCGGGGAGCTGTTTTTT. Translated: CASSQFTGSGAGELFF. The variable domain in full, completed from reference TRBV16 and TRBJ2-2, reads GEEVAQTPKHLVRGEGQKAKLYCAPIKGHSYVFWYQQVLKNEFKFLISFQNENVFDETGMPKERFSAKCLPNSPCSLEIQATKLEDSAVYFCASSQFTGSGAGELFFGEGSRLTVL.

The chain uses TRBV5-8 and TRBJ1-1; 7 nucleotides agree with TRBD1. The length of the CDR3 is 18 residues. Germline loops: CDR1 SGHTS, CDR2 YDEGEE. V lost 2 bases to trimming and J lost 5 bases; unmatched junction nucleotides: 18. The CDR3 bases are TGTGCCAGCAGCTTAATTCCCCCGGGACAGACTGGATGGACTGAAGCTTTCTTT. This sequence encodes CASSLIPPGQTGWTEAFF.

This clone has more than one count but fewer than ten. The V call is TRBV12-3 or TRBV12-4, the J call TRBJ1-2; possibly TRBD1 for D (6 bases). The CDR3 extends over 12 amino acids. V was cut by 7 bases and J by 6 bases, with 12 bases left in between. The CDR3 DNA is TGTGCCAGCACCCGGACAGAGGATGGCTACACCTTC. Its protein product is CASTRTEDGYTF.

The rearrangement links TRBV10-3 to TRBJ2-1; 9 positions agree with TRBD1. Per the germline V gene, CDR1 is ENHRY and CDR2 is SYGVKD. The CDR3 has 12 amino acids. Trimming cost V 10 bases and J 6 bases; bases outside gene matches: 4. The CDR3 nucleotides are TGTGCCACGGGACAGGGTGTCAATGAGCAGTTCTTC. Its protein is CATGQGVNEQFF.

V gene TRBV15 combines with J gene TRBJ2-3; D gene unclear. The CDR3 is made up of 13 amino acids. V lost 1 base and J 4 bases, leaving 6 bases between the germline ends. Germline V gene data show CDR1 as LNHNV and CDR2 as YYDKDF (reference sequence). CDR3 sequence: CATSRGAADTQYF. The CDR3 DNA reads TGTGCCACCAGCAGAGGGGCCGCAGATACGCAGTATTTT.

J is TRBJ1-2 and V is TRBV6-1; no definite D call. V was trimmed by 0 bases and J by 4 bases, leaving 12 bases between them. This CDR3 has 15 amino acids. Germline-derived CDR1 and CDR2 are MNHNS and SASEGT. CDR3 in amino acids: CASSEALEDSYGYTF. The CDR3 DNA sequence: TGTGCCAGCAGTGAAGCGCTAGAGGATTCCTATGGCTACACCTTC.

The chain uses TRBV7-9 and TRBJ2-1; 9 bases align to TRBD1. The CDR3 has 16 residues. Germline V gene lookup returns CDR1 SEHNR and CDR2 FQNEAQ (reference sequence). V was pared by 2 bases and J by 6 bases, with 8 bases of the junction left unmatched. CDR3 DNA sequence: TGTGCCAGCAGCTTACCGGGACAGGGAAGTCGCAATGAGCAGTTCTTC. It yields the protein CASSLPGQGSRNEQFF.